Sequencing of this TCR beta chain was carried out in a study of shared clonotypes between healthy human individuals. Germline CDR1 SGHDT, CDR2 YYEEEE. The CDR3 consists of 13 residues. V trimming: 0 bases; J trimming: 12 bases; junction bases outside the gene matches: 8. This clone was counted many times. Some clones are missing from TCRdb's copy, which holds only in-frame ones; the method was immunoSEQ multiplex PCR. The sample lists about 1 million clones; more than 65% were seen once. Every donor, a Caucasian adult, lived in Nashville, Tennessee. This sequence was found in a man in his late teens or twenties in good health. The sample consisted of memory CD4+ T cells sorted from blood. The subset: CD45RA-negative fraction. The V and J genes are TRBV5-6 and TRBJ2-5; 7 nucleotides line up with TRBD1. The CDR3 DNA reads as TGTGCCAGCAGCTTGGCAGAGGGGGCGGTGGAGTACTTC. Its translation is CASSLAEGAVEYF.